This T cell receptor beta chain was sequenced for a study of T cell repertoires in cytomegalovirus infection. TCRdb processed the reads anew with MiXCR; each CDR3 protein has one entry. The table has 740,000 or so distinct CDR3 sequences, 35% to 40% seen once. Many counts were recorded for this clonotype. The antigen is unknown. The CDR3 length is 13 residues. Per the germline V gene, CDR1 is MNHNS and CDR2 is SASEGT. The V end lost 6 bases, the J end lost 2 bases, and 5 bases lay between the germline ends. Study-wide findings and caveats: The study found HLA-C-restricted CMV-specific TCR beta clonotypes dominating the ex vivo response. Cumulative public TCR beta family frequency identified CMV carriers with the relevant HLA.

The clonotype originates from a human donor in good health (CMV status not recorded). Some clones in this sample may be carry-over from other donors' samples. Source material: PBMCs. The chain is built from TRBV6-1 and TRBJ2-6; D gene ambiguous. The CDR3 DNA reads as TGTGCCAGCAGGGTAACTGGGGCCAACGTCCTGACTTTC. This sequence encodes CASRVTGANVLTF.